The TCR beta chain under discussion was sequenced for a study of blood T cells in healthy people across ages. Alongside a J-beta primer mix, a sample-barcoded 5' primer served in a second PCR lasting roughly 6 to 11 cycles. TCRdb re-analysed the 5' RACE reads in MiXCR, keeping a single row per CDR3 protein. The table includes 700,000 or so distinct CDR3 sequences, over 40% detected once. V lost 5 bases to trimming and J lost 3 bases, with 23 bases between them. CDR1 is SGHTA, CDR2 FQGNSA, per germline. The CDR3 is 19 amino acids. Source material: blood. V and J are TRBV7-2 and TRBJ2-6; D possibly corresponds to TRBD2 (6 bases). This receptor was identified in a man older than 75 in good health. CDR3 nucleotides: TGTGCCAGCAGCCTACGGGGATCCGGGCCCGGGGGTGGGGCCAACGTCCTGACTTTC. Protein: CASSLRGSGPGGGANVLTF.